What follows are 28 T cell receptor beta chains derived from one specimen sequenced in a study of T cells in Graves' hyperthyroidism and ophthalmopathy. TCR beta CDR3 region amplification was performed from RNA transcripts. The TCR CDR3 first-round RT-PCR relied on the HTBI primer set. TCRdb processed the multiplex PCR reads anew with MiXCR; each CDR3 protein has one entry. In the table there are about 210,000 distinct CDR3 sequences, under 20% of which are singletons. Sequencing was done on a sample of blood. The receptors originated from a man between 50 and 59 years old with Graves' hyperthyroidism.

This clonotype appeared many times. The chain's CDR3 is CASSYSPGSILEQYF. CDR3 coding DNA: TGTGCCAGCAGTTACTCGCCCGGGAGTATTCTCGAGCAGTACTTC. The chain links TRBV6-2 or TRBV6-3 to TRBJ2-7, with D possibly matching TRBD2 (6 bases). The CDR3 is made up of 15 amino acids. Germline V gene lookup returns CDR1 MNHEY and CDR2 SVGEGT. Trimming removed 0 bases at V and 6 bases at J, with 15 bases between.

This clonotype was picked up many times. The chain employs TRBV30 and TRBJ2-2, with 7 bases fitting TRBD2. V shed 1 base, J shed 3 bases, and the junction held 5 bases outside the gene matches. Germline CDR1 is GTSNPN and CDR2 is SVGIG (reference sequence). The CDR3 extends over 15 amino acids. The CDR3 region is CAWSGRELHTGELFF. The CDR3 DNA sequence: TGTGCCTGGAGTGGGCGGGAGCTCCACACCGGGGAGCTGTTTTTT.

Remarks on this clonotype: One junction end does not reproduce the germline sequence, and a read error may be involved. The V call is TRBV5-1, the J call TRBJ2-6; 9 nucleotides agree with TRBD1. Germline V gene sequence: CDR1 SGHRS, CDR2 YFSETQ. The length of the CDR3 is 16 residues. CDR3 bases: TGCACCAGCAGCGTGACAGGGGGTCTTGGGGCCAACGTCCTGACTTTC. Residues: CTSSVTGGLGANVLTF.

This clonotype was seen only a few times. This chain uses TRBV2 with TRBJ1-2; D is possibly TRBD1 (6 bases). The CDR3 sequence is 18 residues long. Germline CDR1 and CDR2: SNHLY and FYNNEI. The germline V and J ends were trimmed by 4 bases and 2 bases, with 23 bases remaining between them. The CDR3 DNA reads as TGTGCCAGCAGTGGCCCGCAGAGAACAGGGCCCCTCAACTATGGCTACACCTTC. This gives the protein CASSGPQRTGPLNYGYTF.

The sample holds a few counts of this clonotype. V is TRBV7-9 and J is TRBJ2-2; the D is unclear. The V end was cut by 4 bases, the J end by 7 bases, with 4 bases between. The CDR3 is 11 amino acids. Germline values: CDR1 SEHNR, CDR2 FQNEAQ (reference sequence). CDR3 region: CASSSRGELFF. As DNA, the CDR3 is TGTGCCAGCAGCTCCCGCGGGGAGCTGTTTTTT.

The chain is built from TRBV18 and TRBJ1-4, with no clear D. Trimming left V 4 bases short and J 6 bases short, with 3 bases between. In germline, CDR1 is KGHSH, CDR2 LQKENI. The CDR3 has 11 amino acids. The CDR3 is CASSQHEKLFF. The CDR3 bases are TGTGCCAGCTCACAACATGAAAAACTGTTTTTT. Full variable domain (missing parts from reference TRBV18 and TRBJ1-4): NAGVMQNPRHLVRRRGQEARLRCSPMKGHSHVYWYRQLPEEGLKFMVYLQKENIIDESGMPKERFSAEFPKEGPSILRIQQVVRGDSAAYFCASSQHEKLFFGSGTQLSVL.

The chain carries TRBV7-9 and TRBJ2-7; the match to TRBD1 covers 9 bases. Germline assignment: CDR1 SEHNR and CDR2 FQNEAQ (reference sequence). The CDR3 sequence is 14 residues long. V trimming: 5 bases; J trimming: 6 bases; junction bases outside the gene matches: 8. The CDR3 DNA reads as TGTGCCAGCAGCGGACCCGGGACAGGGAGCGAGCAGTACTTC. This encodes CASSGPGTGSEQYF.

Regarding this clonotype: A much more abundant neighbour one base away suggests this may be a read error. The chain is built from TRBV3-1 and TRBJ1-1; the match to TRBD1 covers 10 bases. This CDR3 region has 15 residues. Unmatched junction bases numbered 6, after V lost 5 bases and J lost 3 bases. In germline, CDR1 is LGHDT, CDR2 YNNKEL (reference sequence). This chain's CDR3 is CASSIGTGEDTEAFF. CDR3 nucleotide sequence: TGTGCCAGCAGCATTGGGACAGGGGAGGACACTGAAGCTTTCTTT. The whole variable domain, filled in from reference TRBV3-1 and TRBJ1-1, reads DTAVSQTPKYLVTQMGNDKSIKCEQNLGHDTMYWYKQDSKKFLKIMFSYNNKELIINETVPNRFSPKSPDKAHLNLHINSLELGDSAVYFCASSIGTGEDTEAFFGQGTRLTVV.

This clonotype has a handful of counts. The CDR3 nucleotides read TGTGCCAGCAGCGGATGGGGGGAGGATTACAATGAGCAGTTCTTC. It codes for CASSGWGEDYNEQFF. The chain employs TRBV7-6 and TRBJ2-1, with D possibly being TRBD2 (6 bases). This CDR3 is built from 15 residues. The germline gives CDR1 SGHVS, CDR2 FNYEAQ. V lost 5 bases to trimming and J lost 4 bases, with 15 bases between them.

This clonotype has just a few counts. The chain uses TRBV29-1 and TRBJ2-1; 8 bases are a match to TRBD2. V gave up 4 bases and J gave up 4 bases; unmatched junction bases: 6. The CDR3 loop spans 14 amino acids. The germline V gene has CDR1 SQVTM and CDR2 ANQGSEA. The CDR3 spells CSVATGGSYNEQFF. The CDR3 DNA follows: TGCAGCGTTGCCACGGGAGGGAGTTACAATGAGCAGTTCTTC.

Many counts were recorded for this clonotype. This sequence joins TRBV5-1 and TRBJ2-3; 8 bases are a match to TRBD2. Germline assignment: CDR1 SGHRS and CDR2 YFSETQ. V lost 4 bases, J lost 6 bases, and 10 bases stayed unmatched. This CDR3 has 15 residues. CDR3 DNA: TGCGCCAGCAGCCGAACTAGCGGTTCATGGGATACGCAGTATTTT. Its protein is CASSRTSGSWDTQYF.

The rearrangement joins TRBV5-4 to TRBJ1-1; 8 bases align to TRBD1. Germline assignment: CDR1 SGHNT and CDR2 YYREEE (reference sequence). Germline trimming cut 4 bases from V and 4 bases from J; bases unmatched to any gene: 9. The CDR3 is 15 amino acids. CDR3 DNA sequence: TGTGCCAGCAGCGATGACAGGGGTAGGGGCACTGAAGCTTTCTTT. Encoded protein: CASSDDRGRGTEAFF.

This clonotype was counted many times. J is TRBJ2-5 and V is TRBV6-5, with D perhaps assigned TRBD1 or TRBD2 (5 bases each). Germline values: CDR1 MNHEY, CDR2 SVGAGI. CDR3 size: 15 residues. The V and J ends lost 0 bases and 5 bases respectively, with 13 bases between them. CDR3 DNA sequence: TGTGCCAGCAGTTACTCCGGGACGAAGCTGGAGACCCAGTACTTC. This gives the protein CASSYSGTKLETQYF.

A few counts support this clonotype. The chain recombines TRBV27 with TRBJ2-5; D gene unclear. CDR3 size: 12 residues. V lost 6 bases to trimming and J lost 3 bases, with 8 bases between them. Per the germline V gene, CDR1 is MNHEY and CDR2 is SMNVEV (reference sequence). DNA of the CDR3: TGTGCCAGCAGCTCATCTAAAGAGACCCAGTACTTC. It specifies CASSSSKETQYF.

This chain links TRBV5-1 with TRBJ2-2; D gene unclear. The CDR3 has 12 amino acids. CDR1 and CDR2 from the germline V gene are SGHRS and YFSETQ. V lost 0 bases, J lost 6 bases, and 3 bases lay in between. CDR3: CASSLVSGELFF. Here the CDR3 DNA reads TGCGCCAGCAGCTTGGTCTCCGGGGAGCTGTTTTTT.

This clonotype has a count of ten or more. The chain is built from TRBV28 and TRBJ2-3; a possible D gene is TRBD1 (5 bases). Germline CDR1 and CDR2: MDHEN and SYDVKM. V was cut by 8 bases and J by 3 bases, with 18 bases left in between. This CDR3 is built from 15 residues. CDR3 in DNA: TGTGCCAGCGGGGCTAGGGCGTTCGGAACAGATACGCAGTATTTT. Protein sequence: CASGARAFGTDTQYF.

At least ten counts were recorded for this clonotype. V is TRBV2 and J is TRBJ2-5; no clear D. Trimming removed 4 bases from V and 3 bases from J, with 12 bases in between. Germline CDR1 reads SNHLY; CDR2 reads FYNNEI. CDR3 length: 14 residues. CDR3 amino acids: CASSVQAKKETQYF. DNA for the CDR3: TGTGCCAGCAGTGTTCAGGCCAAAAAAGAGACCCAGTACTTC.

This chain uses TRBV5-4 with TRBJ2-4; 7 bases are shared with TRBD1. Germline-derived CDR1 and CDR2 are SGHNT and YYREEE (reference sequence). This CDR3 has 14 residues. Trimming at V came to 4 bases and at J to 6 bases, leaving 7 bases not matched to a gene. In DNA, the CDR3 is TGTGCCAGCAGCCCTGGGGACAGTAGAAACATTCAGTACTTC. Translating it yields CASSPGDSRNIQYF.

There are many counts of this clonotype. CDR3: CASSLGANQPQHF. The CDR3, as DNA: TGTGCCAGCAGTCTAGGGGCCAATCAGCCCCAGCATTTT. The V and J genes are TRBV6-1 and TRBJ1-5; D may be TRBD1 (5 bases). CDR1 and CDR2 (germline): MNHNS, SASEGT. The CDR3 is 13 amino acids. V lost 5 bases, J lost 3 bases, and 8 bases lay in between.

At least ten counts were recorded for this clonotype. The chain links TRBV12-3 or TRBV12-4 to TRBJ2-7; no clear D. This CDR3 is 12 amino acids long. V gave up 7 bases and J gave up 3 bases, with 10 bases separating them. The CDR3 nucleotides are TGTGCCAGCACCCTGGACGGCTACGAGCAGTACTTC. Residues: CASTLDGYEQYF.

The CDR3 DNA is TGCAGTGCTAGAGATCTCGGAGGCAATCAGCCCCAGCATTTT. This sequence encodes CSARDLGGNQPQHF. V gene TRBV20-1 combines with J gene TRBJ1-5; D gene uncertain. V was pared by 0 bases and J by 2 bases, with 8 bases between. The CDR3 runs to 14 residues. The germline CDR1 and CDR2 sequences are DFQATT and SNEGSKA (reference sequence).

This clonotype was found many times. V gene TRBV5-8 combines with J gene TRBJ1-1; the D is unclear. CDR1 SGHTS and CDR2 YDEGEE come from the germline V gene. This CDR3 spans 13 amino acids. Trimming stripped 6 bases from V and 1 base from J, with 10 bases between. CDR3 in amino acids: CASTGRPNTEAFF. The CDR3 nucleotides are TGTGCCAGCACCGGTCGTCCGAACACTGAAGCTTTCTTT.

This clonotype has a handful of counts. One junction end does not reproduce the germline sequence, and a read error may be involved. The CDR3 DNA reads TGTGCCGGCAGTCCTGAGGACGTGGGCGAGCAGTACTTC. As protein: CAGSPEDVGEQYF. V and J are TRBV28 and TRBJ2-7; D is undetermined. Germline values: CDR1 MDHEN, CDR2 SYDVKM. The CDR3 contains 13 residues.

In this sample, this clonotype turned up many times. V and J are TRBV7-8 and TRBJ2-5; D may be TRBD2 (5 bases). The V end was cut by 0 bases, the J end by 5 bases, with 25 bases between. The CDR3 spans 19 residues. Germline CDR1 reads SGHVS; CDR2 reads FQNEAQ. Here the CDR3 DNA reads TGTGCCAGCAGCTTAGCAAGGCTAGACGGGGTTGGGGTTGAGGAGACCCAGTACTTC. It translates to CASSLARLDGVGVEETQYF.

V and J are TRBV7-9 and TRBJ2-7, with D possibly TRBD2 on 7 matching bases. Germline CDR1 is SEHNR and CDR2 is FQNEAQ (reference sequence). Trimming removed 2 bases from V and 2 bases from J, with 22 bases in between. CDR3 length: 18 residues. In DNA, the CDR3 is TGTGCCAGCAGCTTACGGAAGGTGGGGGGCGGGAGAGCCTACGAGCAGTACTTC. Translation gives CASSLRKVGGGRAYEQYF.

This clonotype was recorded many times. The chain recombines TRBV10-3 with TRBJ2-7; the D call may be TRBD1 or TRBD2 (5 bases each). The CDR3 runs to 15 residues. The germline V gene encodes CDR1 ENHRY and CDR2 SYGVKD. The germline V and J ends were trimmed by 0 bases and 4 bases, with 13 bases remaining between them. CDR3 residues: CAISESGDGRYEQYF. The CDR3 nucleotides are TGTGCCATCAGTGAGTCGGGGGACGGACGTTACGAGCAGTACTTC.

The chain couples TRBV5-5 to TRBJ1-1; a possible D gene is TRBD1 (6 bases). The CDR3 length is 14 residues. Deletions cut 4 bases from V and 4 bases from J, with 14 bases between. The germline V gene has CDR1 SGHKS and CDR2 YYEKEE (reference sequence). CDR3 residues: CASSRRGLGTEAFF. As DNA, the CDR3 is TGTGCCAGCAGCCGCAGGGGTCTGGGCACTGAAGCTTTCTTT.

This chain links TRBV18 with TRBJ1-3, with a weak D call TRBD1 (5 bases). The CDR3 contains 15 residues. The germline CDR1 and CDR2 sequences are KGHSH and LQKENI. Trimming took 3 bases from V and 2 from J, leaving 11 bases between them. For the CDR3, the DNA is TGTGCCAGCTCACCGACAGCACAACCTGGAAACACCATATATTTT. Translating gives CASSPTAQPGNTIYF.